This T cell receptor (beta chain) came from a study of T cell responses to AZD1222 COVID-19 vaccine. Study-wide results and caveats: CD4 TCRs associated with vaccination spanned spike, dominating at 160-218 and 743-854.

The V gene's germline CDR1 is LGHDT and CDR2 YNNKEL (reference sequence). The CDR3 is made up of 15 amino acids. With 4 bases removed from V and 3 bases from J, the gap between germline ends came to 16 bases. Libraries were prepared by immunoSEQ multiplex PCR; TCRdb keeps only in-frame clonotypes and omits some of them. Altogether more than 75,000 clones are present, about 91% being singletons, with the ten largest covering 8%. For this clone: Its specificity is not known.

The sequence derives from an adult who received the AZD1222 COVID-19 vaccine. The J gene is TRBJ2-7, the V gene TRBV3-1 (or the pseudogene TRBV3-2); D is undetermined. The sequencing used peripheral blood, collected 28 days after the second AZD1222 dose. CDR3 sequence (DNA): TGTGCCAGCAGCCCCCTGAATGGAATACTCTACGAGCAGTACTTC. Translating it yields CASSPLNGILYEQYF.